Following are 29 T cell receptor beta chains from one sample sequenced in a study of blood T cells in healthy people across ages. Through a sample-barcoded 5' primer and a J-beta primer mix, a second PCR was run for about 6 to 12 cycles. Each CDR3 protein is one row after TCRdb ran MiXCR on the 5' RACE reads. The data hold over 950,000 distinct CDR3 sequences, with around two fifths observed a single time. The source material was blood. The receptors derive from a man younger than 30 in good health.

This clonotype has only a few counts. The rearrangement links TRBV20-1 to TRBJ2-7, with 8 bases lining up with TRBD2. The length of the CDR3 is 14 residues. Germline CDR1 is DFQATT and CDR2 is SNEGSKA (reference sequence). The J segment lost 2 bases and the V segment lost 3 bases, leaving 6 bases of the junction unmatched. The CDR3, as DNA: TGCAGTGCTAGGCTCGGGAGGGCCACCTACGAGCAGTACTTC. It codes for CSARLGRATYEQYF.

The chain recombines TRBV5-5 with TRBJ1-5; D may be TRBD1 (6 bases). This CDR3 is 15 amino acids long. V was shortened by 6 bases and J by 4 bases, with 17 bases between the two germline ends. Germline assignment: CDR1 SGHKS and CDR2 YYEKEE (reference sequence). The CDR3 is CASNLETQGNQPQHF. CDR3 nucleotide sequence: TGTGCCAGCAACCTGGAGACTCAGGGGAATCAGCCCCAGCATTTT.

This clonotype has only a few counts. The chain is built from TRBV2 and TRBJ2-2; 10 bases are shared with TRBD1. Germline CDR1 reads SNHLY; CDR2 reads FYNNEI. Trimming at V came to 8 bases and at J to 6 bases, leaving 9 bases not matched to a gene. The CDR3 extends over 15 amino acids. CDR3 region: CASCRRDRGAGELFF. CDR3 coding DNA: TGTGCCAGCTGCCGCCGGGACAGGGGCGCCGGGGAGCTGTTTTTT.

This chain connects TRBV6-6 to TRBJ1-1; D gene ambiguous. CDR1 is MNHNY and CDR2 is SVGAGI in the germline V gene (reference sequence). This CDR3 region has 12 residues. Deletions cut 6 bases from V and 5 bases from J, with 10 bases between. The CDR3 nucleotides read TGTGCCAGCAGAGGAACCGCGACTGAAGCTTTCTTT. This sequence encodes CASRGTATEAFF.

This clonotype has more than one count but fewer than ten. This rearrangement joins TRBV20-1 to TRBJ1-2; D may be TRBD1 (6 bases). The germline CDR1 and CDR2 sequences are DFQATT and SNEGSKA (reference sequence). V was trimmed by 4 bases and J by 3 bases, leaving 12 bases between them. This CDR3 has 13 amino acids. The CDR3 bases are TGCAGTGCTACAAGGACAGACTACTATGGCTACACCTTC. Translation: CSATRTDYYGYTF.

The chain recombines TRBV20-1 with TRBJ2-3; tentatively, D is TRBD2 (5 bases). CDR1 is DFQATT and CDR2 is SNEGSKA in the germline V gene (reference sequence). This CDR3 spans 13 amino acids. Trimming cost V 7 bases and J 0 bases, with 11 bases left between them. This CDR3 is CSVRVSSTDTQYF. The CDR3 nucleotides read TGCAGTGTGCGGGTCTCTAGCACAGATACGCAGTATTTT.

In DNA, the CDR3 is TGTGCCAGCAGCCTCCGGGACAGGAGTAATGAAAAACTGTTTTTT. It codes for CASSLRDRSNEKLFF. This chain links TRBV5-6 with TRBJ1-4; TRBD1 agrees at 8 bases. Germline V gene lookup returns CDR1 SGHDT and CDR2 YYEEEE. V was clipped by 4 bases and J by 4 bases; unmatched bases: 6. CDR3 size: 15 residues. Drawing the rest from reference TRBV5-6 and TRBJ1-4, the complete variable domain is DAGVTQSPTHLIKTRGQQVTLRCSPKSGHDTVSWYQQALGQGPQFIFQYYEEEERQRGNFPDRFSGHQFPNYSSELNVNALLLGDSALYLCASSLRDRSNEKLFFGSGTQLSVL.

V usage is TRBV4-3 and J usage is TRBJ2-7, with unresolved D. CDR1 is LGHNA, CDR2 YSLEER, per germline. Trimming removed 0 bases at V and 7 bases at J, with 13 bases between. CDR3 length: 14 residues. CDR3 protein: CASSQEITYNEQYF. CDR3 DNA sequence: TGCGCCAGCAGCCAAGAAATTACCTACAATGAGCAGTACTTC.

V is TRBV12-3 or TRBV12-4 and J is TRBJ1-5; D uncertain. This CDR3 spans 14 amino acids. Trimming shortened V by 1 base and J by 3 bases, and 7 bases separated the two germline ends. The CDR3 region has the DNA TGTGCCAGCAGTTTAGGGCAGGCCAATCAGCCCCAGCATTTT. As protein: CASSLGQANQPQHF.

The gene calls are TRBV20-1 and TRBJ1-2, with 8 bases fitting TRBD1. Trimming took 2 bases from V and 7 from J; bases not matched to a gene: 12. CDR1 is DFQATT and CDR2 is SNEGSKA in the germline V gene (reference sequence). The CDR3 has 15 residues. The CDR3 nucleotides read TGCAGTGCTAGAACGACAGGGGAAGTCTCTCGTGGCTACACCTTC. Its protein is CSARTTGEVSRGYTF.

At least ten counts were recorded for this clonotype. The rearrangement joins TRBV4-1 to TRBJ2-1; the D gene could be TRBD1 or TRBD2 (5 bases each). The CDR3 totals 19 residues. V shed 0 bases and J shed 0 bases, with 18 bases lying between them. The germline V gene encodes CDR1 MGHRA and CDR2 YSYEKL. This CDR3 reads CASSQERGTGEGSYNEQFF. The CDR3 nucleotides are TGCGCCAGCAGCCAAGAGAGGGGAACAGGAGAAGGCTCCTACAATGAGCAGTTCTTC.

Concerning this clonotype: The junction departs from the called germline gene at one end, perhaps through a read error. V and J are TRBV12-3 or TRBV12-4 and TRBJ2-3; TRBD2 aligns across 12 bases. CDR3 length equals 15 residues. This chain's CDR3 is CASRPLAGGTDTEYF. CDR3 bases: TGTGCCAGCAGGCCACTAGCGGGGGGCACAGATACGGAGTATTTT.

This rearrangement joins TRBV6-2 or TRBV6-3 to TRBJ1-6; D unresolved. Trimming shortened V by 3 bases and J by 2 bases, and 8 bases separated the two germline ends. This CDR3 comprises 15 residues. Germline assignment: CDR1 MNHEY and CDR2 SVGEGT. The CDR3: CASSYLTTYNSPLHF. The CDR3 region has the DNA TGTGCCAGCAGTTATCTCACGACCTATAATTCACCCCTCCACTTT.

This clonotype was picked up a small number of times. J is TRBJ2-3 and V is TRBV20-1; perhaps TRBD2 as D (6 bases). With 4 bases removed from V and 2 bases from J, the gap between germline ends came to 16 bases. Germline V gives CDR1 DFQATT, CDR2 SNEGSKA (reference sequence). The CDR3 covers 15 residues. The CDR3 reads CSAISGRRVTDTQYF. In nucleotides, the CDR3 is TGCAGTGCTATATCAGGGAGGCGCGTCACAGATACGCAGTATTTT.

This sequence joins TRBV20-1 and TRBJ2-1, with TRBD2 as a possible D gene (5 bases). The germline V gene encodes CDR1 DFQATT and CDR2 SNEGSKA (reference sequence). The CDR3 sequence is 15 residues long. The V and J ends lost 0 bases and 3 bases respectively, with 12 bases between them. The CDR3 DNA reads TGCAGTGCTAGAGATAGGTCGGGATACTACAATGAGCAGTTCTTC. Protein: CSARDRSGYYNEQFF.

Only a few counts were recorded for this clonotype. The chain combines TRBV4-3 with TRBJ2-1, with a possible D match to TRBD1 (5 bases). The germline V gene encodes CDR1 LGHNA and CDR2 YSLEER. The CDR3 loop spans 14 amino acids. Trimming left V 1 base short and J 8 bases short, with 12 bases between. The CDR3 reads CASSQAFVRDEQFF. The CDR3 DNA reads TGCGCCAGCAGCCAAGCCTTCGTCAGGGATGAGCAGTTCTTC.

This clonotype was detected many times. The rearrangement joins TRBV28 to TRBJ1-2; TRBD1 matches 10 bases. This CDR3 has 13 residues. Trimming removed 3 bases from V and 6 bases from J; junction bases left unmatched: 1. Germline V gives CDR1 MDHEN, CDR2 SYDVKM. CDR3 in amino acids: CASSFGTGDGYTF. The CDR3 DNA reads as TGTGCCAGCAGTTTTGGGACAGGGGATGGCTACACCTTC.

J is TRBJ1-3 and V is TRBV7-9; 7 nucleotides align to TRBD1. The CDR3 contains 14 residues. Germline CDR1 SEHNR, CDR2 FQNEAQ (reference sequence). The junction had 5 bases not matched to a gene; V was cut back by 3 bases and J by 6 bases. CDR3 sequence: CASSFRGTANTIYF. The CDR3 coding sequence is TGTGCCAGCAGCTTCCGGGGGACAGCAAACACCATATATTTT.

This clonotype was seen only a few times. This chain joins TRBV10-3 and TRBJ2-1; possibly TRBD1 or TRBD2 for D (5 bases each). The J call is uncertain, as TRBJ2-7 better fits the DNA end. CDR1 ENHRY and CDR2 SYGVKD come from the germline V gene. The CDR3 spans 16 residues. The CDR3 is CAISSSTGTAYNEQYF. DNA of the CDR3: TGTGCCATCAGTTCCTCAACCGGGACCGCTTACAATGAGCAGTACTTC.

This clonotype was detected a few times. CDR3 coding DNA: TGTGCCAGCAGTATGTCCGGGACATTCCAAGAGACCCAGTACTTC. Translation: CASSMSGTFQETQYF. The rearrangement links TRBV12-3 or TRBV12-4 to TRBJ2-5, with D perhaps matching TRBD1 (6 bases). The germline V and J ends were trimmed by 5 bases and 1 base, with 14 bases remaining between them. This CDR3 is built from 15 residues.

This chain uses TRBV7-3 with TRBJ2-3; a possible D gene is TRBD2 (5 bases). Germline assignment: CDR1 SGHTA and CDR2 FQGTGA. V was pared by 5 bases and J by 2 bases, with 17 bases between. The CDR3 contains 16 residues. DNA of the CDR3: TGTGCCAGCAGCCCCGCCGGGGAGAGGGTCACAGATACGCAGTATTTT. It yields the protein CASSPAGERVTDTQYF.

The rearrangement uses TRBV6-5 and TRBJ1-5; the D gene is possibly TRBD1 (5 bases). V shed 2 bases and J shed 5 bases, with 10 bases lying between them. CDR3 length equals 14 residues. The germline V gene has CDR1 MNHEY and CDR2 SVGAGI. The CDR3 region is CASSYGGLDQPQHF. The DNA for the CDR3 is TGTGCCAGCAGTTACGGGGGGTTGGATCAGCCCCAGCATTTT.

The chain uses TRBV10-3 and TRBJ2-5, with 7 bases matching TRBD1. TRBJ2-7 explains the end of the DNA better; the J call may be wrong. The CDR3 length is 14 residues. The germline V gene has CDR1 ENHRY and CDR2 SYGVKD. The CDR3 reads CAISDQQGIYEQYF. The CDR3 DNA reads TGTGCCATCAGTGACCAACAGGGGATTTACGAGCAGTACTTC.

In this sample, this clonotype turned up a few times. At one end the junction does not follow the germline gene, possibly because of a read error. V gene TRBV29-1 combines with J gene TRBJ1-5; 7 bases agree with TRBD1. Per the germline V gene, CDR1 is SQVTM and CDR2 is ANQGSEA. The CDR3 has 14 amino acids. CDR3 in DNA: TGCAGCGTTGTGCCCAGGGGGGGGGATCAGCCCAAGCATTTT. The encoded protein is CSVVPRGGDQPKHF.

This clonotype appeared a few times. The V gene is TRBV5-1, the J gene TRBJ1-2; D ambiguous. This CDR3 has 14 residues. Germline values: CDR1 SGHRS, CDR2 YFSETQ. V dropped 4 bases and J dropped 0 bases, with 10 bases sitting between them. Here the CDR3 DNA reads TGCGCCAGCAGCCCCTGGGGTGCTAACTATGGCTACACCTTC. This gives the protein CASSPWGANYGYTF.

This clonotype was seen a handful of times. The chain joins TRBV20-1 to TRBJ1-1; 7 bases align to TRBD1. J lost 0 bases, V lost 5 bases, and 9 bases had no gene match. Germline-derived CDR1 and CDR2 are DFQATT and SNEGSKA (reference sequence). The CDR3 contains 15 residues. The CDR3 region is CSAEAFDRVNTEAFF. In DNA form, the CDR3 reads TGCAGTGCTGAAGCCTTTGACAGGGTGAACACTGAAGCTTTCTTT.

The chain has TRBV20-1 and TRBJ1-2; D not resolved. Germline V gene lookup returns CDR1 DFQATT and CDR2 SNEGSKA (reference sequence). The CDR3 sequence is 14 residues long. V was clipped by 5 bases and J by 0 bases, with 13 bases between them. The CDR3, as DNA: TGCAGTGCTCCGGTATTTCTCGCTAACTATGGCTACACCTTC. This translates into CSAPVFLANYGYTF.

On this clonotype: Given a much more abundant clone one base away, this may be a read error. The V gene is TRBV12-3 or TRBV12-4, the J gene TRBJ2-7, with 8 bases lining up with TRBD1. The CDR3 contains 14 residues. V trimming: 3 bases; J trimming: 3 bases; junction bases outside the gene matches: 4. The DNA of the CDR3 is TGTGCCAGCAGTTTGGGACAGGATATCTACGAGCAGTACTTC. Translation: CASSLGQDIYEQYF.

The V and J genes are TRBV20-1 and TRBJ2-2; TRBD1 matches at 11 bases. With V trimmed by 5 bases and J by 5 bases, 7 bases remained unmatched. The CDR3 is made up of 15 amino acids. Germline V gene data show CDR1 as DFQATT and CDR2 as SNEGSKA (reference sequence). The CDR3 DNA reads TGCAGTGCTGGGACAGGGGGGCCACAGACCGGGGAGCTGTTTTTT. It is translated as CSAGTGGPQTGELFF.